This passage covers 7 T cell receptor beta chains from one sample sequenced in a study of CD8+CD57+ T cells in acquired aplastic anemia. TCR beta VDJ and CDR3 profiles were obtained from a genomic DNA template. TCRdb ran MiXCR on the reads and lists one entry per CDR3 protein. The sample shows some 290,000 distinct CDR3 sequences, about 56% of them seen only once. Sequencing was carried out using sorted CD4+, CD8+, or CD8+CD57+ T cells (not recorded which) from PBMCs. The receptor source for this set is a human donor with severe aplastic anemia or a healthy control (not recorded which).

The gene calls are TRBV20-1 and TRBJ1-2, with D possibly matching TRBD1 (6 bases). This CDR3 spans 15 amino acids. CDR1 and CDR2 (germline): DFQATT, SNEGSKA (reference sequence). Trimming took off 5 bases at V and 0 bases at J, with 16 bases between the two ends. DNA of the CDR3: TGCAGTGCTTGGGGTAACAGGGAGACTAACTATGGCTACACCTTC. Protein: CSAWGNRETNYGYTF.

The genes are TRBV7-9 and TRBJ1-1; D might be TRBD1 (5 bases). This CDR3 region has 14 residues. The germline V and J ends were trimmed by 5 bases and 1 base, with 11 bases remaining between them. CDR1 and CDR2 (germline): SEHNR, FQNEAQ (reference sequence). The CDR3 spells CASSPYGQNTEAFF. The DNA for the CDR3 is TGTGCCAGCAGCCCGTACGGACAGAACACTGAAGCTTTCTTT.

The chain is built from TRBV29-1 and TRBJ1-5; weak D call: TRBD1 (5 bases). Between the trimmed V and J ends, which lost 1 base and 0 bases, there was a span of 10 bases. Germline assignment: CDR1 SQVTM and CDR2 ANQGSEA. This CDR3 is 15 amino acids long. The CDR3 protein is CSVEVGGDSNQPQHF. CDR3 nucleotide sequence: TGCAGCGTTGAAGTTGGGGGGGATAGCAATCAGCCCCAGCATTTT.

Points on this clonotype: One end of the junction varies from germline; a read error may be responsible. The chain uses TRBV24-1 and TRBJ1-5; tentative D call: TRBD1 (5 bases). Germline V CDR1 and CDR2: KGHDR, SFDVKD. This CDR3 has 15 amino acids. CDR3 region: CASSLYRGSNQPQHF. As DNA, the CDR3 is TGTGCCAGCAGTTTATATCGGGGGAGCAATCAGCCCCAGCATTTT.

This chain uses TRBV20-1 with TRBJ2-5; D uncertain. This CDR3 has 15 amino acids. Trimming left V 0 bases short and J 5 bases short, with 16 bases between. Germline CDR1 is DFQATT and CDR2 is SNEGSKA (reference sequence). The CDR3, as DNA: TGCAGTGCTAGAGACATGCATAGGGTAGAGGAGACCCAGTACTTC. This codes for CSARDMHRVEETQYF.

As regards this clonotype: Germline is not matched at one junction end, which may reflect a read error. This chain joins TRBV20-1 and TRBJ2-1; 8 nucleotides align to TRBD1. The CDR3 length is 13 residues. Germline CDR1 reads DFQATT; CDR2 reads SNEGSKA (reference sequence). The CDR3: CSARGTGDNEQFF. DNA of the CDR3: TGCAGTGCGAGAGGGACAGGCGACAATGAGCAGTTCTTC.

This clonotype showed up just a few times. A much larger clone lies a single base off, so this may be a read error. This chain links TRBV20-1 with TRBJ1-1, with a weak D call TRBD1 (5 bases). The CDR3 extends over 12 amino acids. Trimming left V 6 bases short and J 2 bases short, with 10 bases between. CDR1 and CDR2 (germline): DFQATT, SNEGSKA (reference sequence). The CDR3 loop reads CSAKGSNTEAFF. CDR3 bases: TGCAGTGCAAAGGGGTCTAACACTGAAGCTTTCTTT.